This T cell receptor (beta chain) comes out of a study of cytomegalovirus exposure and HLA in healthy donors. About the study: Approximately 180 million T cells yielded roughly 120 million unique TCR beta sequences, as an earlier analysis found.

60 Vbeta and 13 Jbeta primers were used in PCR. Sequencing was performed with immunoSEQ multiplex PCR; in TCRdb, only in-frame clones are kept and a portion is missing. Of about 120,000 clones in the sample, approximately 80% were seen once. This clone occurred a few times. V gave up 5 bases and J gave up 7 bases; unmatched junction bases: 8. Germline V gene data show CDR1 as SEHNR and CDR2 as FQNEAQ (reference sequence). The CDR3 extends over 16 amino acids. This receptor was identified in a woman aged 25 to 39 in good health and CMV-seronegative. Material for sequencing was PBMCs. The chain links TRBV7-9 to TRBJ2-1, with 13 bases lining up with TRBD2. CDR3 region: CASSGVTGLAGNEQFF. The CDR3 DNA sequence: TGTGCCAGCAGCGGAGTGACGGGACTAGCGGGAAATGAGCAGTTCTTC.